This TCR beta chain is drawn from a study of blood T cell repertoires in COVID-19. Background on the study: Spain, Italy and the United States supplied samples that represented acute and convalescent COVID-19. The cDNA or gDNA used as material had been derived from T cells, B-cell-depleted T cells, or PBMCs.

Germline V gene lookup returns CDR1 SQVTM and CDR2 ANQGSEA. V lost 5 bases and J lost 9; bases outside the gene matches: 18. The CDR3 is 16 amino acids. In the original analysis: Amplified reference gene primers provided the basis for estimating nucleated cell counts. Method: immunoSEQ multiplex PCR; TCRdb's copy keeps in-frame clones and lacks some. The V and J calls and clone size come from that table; D and trimming were worked out from the DNA. The sample includes fewer than 350,000 clones, 75% to 95% of them seen just once. Seattle researchers signed up patients amid active infection and tracked them longitudinally.

The gene calls are TRBV29-1 and TRBJ2-1; 8 bases fit TRBD1. This TCR was sampled from a woman in her thirties with COVID-19, enrolled during active disease. Material for sequencing was peripheral blood. DNA of the CDR3: TGCAGCGTTTGGAGGCGTGGGGACAGGCGATTATTTGAGCAGTTCTTC. Translated: CSVWRRGDRRLFEQFF.